These T cell receptor beta chains were read from a single sample in a study of CD8+CD57+ T cells in acquired aplastic anemia. MiXCR, run by TCRdb on the reads, gives a single entry per CDR3 protein. The sample lists roughly 200,000 distinct CDR3 sequences; over 55% were seen once. Sequenced input: sorted CD4+, CD8+, or CD8+CD57+ T cells (not recorded which) from PBMCs. The source of these receptors is a human donor with aplastic anemia. The CDR3 runs from the conserved cysteine through the conserved F or W. The D gene is left open where the match is weak. Only part of the rows carry a size: once, few, many, or a class if the clone is expanded.

v_call	d_call	j_call	clone_size	cdr3_nt	cdr3_aa
TRBV19	TRBD1	TRBJ1-4	NA	TGCGCCAGTAGTATTCGGCAGGGGGCATCGCTGTTTTTT	CASSIRQGASLFF
TRBV7-8	NA	TRBJ1-1	once	TGTGCCAGCTCGGACTTTAGCATCGGGCAGCATGAAGCTTTCTTT	CASSDFSIGQHEAFF
TRBV2	TRBD2	TRBJ2-3	NA	TGTGCCGTCCGGGACTACGAGCGGACAGATACGCAGTATTTT	CAVRDYERTDTQYF
TRBV19	NA	TRBJ1-4	NA	TGTGCCAGTAGTTCCTACCGGGACGGTGTTAATGAAAAACTGTTTTTT	CASSSYRDGVNEKLFF
TRBV7-9	TRBD2	TRBJ2-1	NA	TGTGCCAGCAGCTTCGACGCTAGCGGCAATAGGAATGAGCAGTTCTTC	CASSFDASGNRNEQFF
TRBV4-1	TRBD1	TRBJ2-6	NA	TGCGCCAGCAGCCAAGGAGCAGGGGGCGGGGCCAACGTCCTGACTTTC	CASSQGAGGGANVLTF
TRBV20-1	NA	TRBJ1-1	once	TGCAGTGCTAGAACAGGGACCAACACTGAAGCTTTCTTT	CSARTGTNTEAFF
TRBV19	TRBD1	TRBJ2-1	NA	TGTGCCACCAACGCGGGACAGGGGTTGAATGAGCAGTTCTTC	CATNAGQGLNEQFF
TRBV5-1	TRBD1	TRBJ2-2	NA	TGCGCCAGCAGCTTGAAGACAGGGGAGACCGGGGAGCTGTTTTTT	CASSLKTGETGELFF
TRBV20-1	TRBD1	TRBJ1-2	few	TGCAGTGCTGAGACAGGGGGGGGCTATGGCTACACCTTC	CSAETGGGYGYTF
TRBV7-8	NA	TRBJ2-7	NA	TGTGCCAGCAGCTTATTCGAGTACTACGAGCAGTACTTC	CASSLFEYYEQYF
TRBV5-8	NA	TRBJ2-1	few	TGTGCCAGCAGCTCCGGACCTAGCGCGGGATCAGGCGAGCAGTTCTTC	CASSSGPSAGSGEQFF
TRBV20-1	TRBD1	TRBJ2-7	NA	TGCAGTGCTAGAGCCGGGACAGGTGGGGCCTACGAGCAGTACTTC	CSARAGTGGAYEQYF
TRBV19	NA	TRBJ1-1	NA	TGTGCCAGTTCCGAAATCATGAACACTGAAGCTTTCTTT	CASSEIMNTEAFF
TRBV7-9	TRBD1	TRBJ2-7	NA	TGTGCCAGCAGCCCCCCGGGACAGGGTACTGTGCAGTACTTC	CASSPPGQGTVQYF
TRBV2	TRBD1	TRBJ1-3	once	TGTGCCAGCAGGGGGACAGGGGGCGCGGCAAACACCATATATTTT	CASRGTGGAANTIYF
TRBV11-2	NA	TRBJ1-3	NA	TGTGCCAGCAGCCGGACAACCTCTGGAAACACCATATATTTT	CASSRTTSGNTIYF
TRBV24-1	NA	TRBJ1-2	NA	TGTGCCACCAGTGACCCGGCCGGGACTAGCCATGGCTACACCTTC	CATSDPAGTSHGYTF
TRBV7-3	TRBD2	TRBJ2-7	NA	TGTGCCAGCAGCTTAGGCGGGGGGCCCTCGGAGCAGTACTTC	CASSLGGGPSEQYF
TRBV12-3/TRBV12-4	TRBD1	TRBJ2-7	NA	TGTGCCGGTTCCCTCCGGGACAGAGCCTACGAGCAGTACTTC	CAGSLRDRAYEQYF
TRBV7-2	NA	TRBJ2-2	NA	TGTGCCAGCAGCCCCCGCAGGGAGCTGTTTTTT	CASSPRRELFF
TRBV5-1	TRBD1	TRBJ1-1	once	TGTGCCAGCATACTCCGGGACAGGGTGACTGAAGCTTTCTTT	CASILRDRVTEAFF
TRBV5-1	NA	TRBJ2-3	NA	TGCGCCAGCAGCTCCGTAGACTTTCAGACAGATACGCAGTATTTT	CASSSVDFQTDTQYF
TRBV7-6	NA	TRBJ2-7	NA	TGTGCCAGCAGCTATAGCAACGAGCAGTACTTC	CASSYSNEQYF
TRBV15	NA	TRBJ1-3	NA	TGTGCCTCGGGCACTGGAAACACCATATATTTT	CASGTGNTIYF
TRBV5-1	TRBD2	TRBJ2-2	many	TGCGCCAGCAGCCCCGGACTGACAATAGCGGGGGAACTAACCGGGGAGCTGTTTTTT	CASSPGLTIAGELTGELFF
TRBV6-5	NA	TRBJ1-6	NA	TGTGCCAGCAGTTACCGACAGGAACCACCCCTCCACTTT	CASSYRQEPPLHF